A single sample is the source of the 20 T cell receptor beta chains below, sequenced in a study of T cell clonality in common variable immunodeficiency. Profiled with immunoSEQ multiplex PCR; TCRdb holds only in-frame clones, not every one. Sampling found 55,000 or so clones, none seen once. The specimen was peripheral blood mononuclear cells. The receptors come from a person between 18 and 69 years old in good health.

A remark on this clone: The CDR3 goes on 3 residues after the read ends, and that part is filled in from the germline J gene. J is TRBJ2-4 and V is TRBV2; D unresolved. Germline CDR1 and CDR2: SNHLY and FYNNEI. This CDR3 region has 14 residues. The CDR3 sequence is CASSEISPNYGQYF. The part of the CDR3 DNA that was read is TGTGCCAGCAGTGAAATCTCTCCGAACTATGGT.

This clone was seen ten or more times. Read sequence stops 3 residues before the CDR3 end, and the germline J gene provides the missing end. The rearrangement joins TRBV20-1 to TRBJ2-1; 9 bases map to TRBD2. Germline lookup yields CDR1 DFQATT and CDR2 SNEGSKA (reference sequence). The V and J ends lost 0 bases and 0 bases, in that order; junction bases with no gene match: 12. The CDR3 length is 19 residues. The CDR3 loop reads CSAREVKLAGHSSYNEQFF. CDR3 bases read: TGCAGTGCTAGAGAAGTTAAGCTAGCGGGGCACAGCTCCTACAATGAG.

This clone was seen many times. The read is 3 residues too short to cover the CDR3 end, so that end is filled in from the germline J gene. The chain uses TRBV7-3 and TRBJ2-1; D is unclear. The germline gives CDR1 SGHTA, CDR2 FQGTGA. V lost 3 bases and J 5 bases, leaving 11 bases between the germline ends. The CDR3 has 14 residues. This chain's CDR3 is CASSFESPNNEQFF. Partial CDR3 DNA: TGTGCCAGCAGCTTCGAGTCGCCTAACAATGAG.

This clone was seen repeatedly, ten times or more. The CDR3 here is CASSPTIDNQETQYF. The covered CDR3 bases are TGTGCCAGCTCACCAACAATTGACAACCAAGAGACC. The rearrangement links TRBV18 to TRBJ2-5; D call uncertain. The CDR3 goes on 3 residues after the read ends, and that part is filled in from the germline J gene. Trimming shortened V by 2 bases and J by 0 bases, and 10 bases separated the two germline ends. The CDR3 length is 15 residues. CDR1 is KGHSH, CDR2 LQKENI, per germline.

This clone was seen repeatedly, ten times or more. With the read ending 3 residues before the CDR3 end, the germline J gene is used to fill in that end. The chain employs TRBV20-1 and TRBJ2-5; the match to TRBD2 covers 11 bases. V was clipped by 1 base and J by 4 bases; unmatched bases: 5. CDR3 length equals 15 residues. Germline lookup yields CDR1 DFQATT and CDR2 SNEGSKA (reference sequence). CDR3 bases read: TGCAGTGCTAGAGCGGGGCTAGCGGGAGGAGAGACC. It specifies CSARAGLAGGET. The entire CDR3 protein reads CSARAGLAGGETQYF.

In this sample, this clone turned up many times. Coverage ceases 3 residues before the CDR3 finishes, and the germline J gene fills in the end. The chain uses TRBV18 and TRBJ2-1; unclear D gene. From germline, CDR1 is KGHSH and CDR2 LQKENI. V lost 4 bases and J lost 9, with 10 bases in between. The CDR3 consists of 12 residues. Here the CDR3 reads CASSLSESEQFF. CDR3 DNA, as far as it was read: TGTGCCAGCTCACTCAGTGAGAGTGAG.

This clone was observed at least ten times. The sequenced fragment ends 3 residues before the CDR3 boundary, so the rest is inferred from the germline J gene. This chain joins TRBV20-1 and TRBJ1-2; no clear D. Germline CDR1 reads DFQATT; CDR2 reads SNEGSKA (reference sequence). CDR3 length: 12 amino acids. With 1 base removed from V and 7 bases from J, the gap between germline ends came to 10 bases. CDR3 sequence reads: CSARVAGAGYTF. CDR3 bases read: TGCAGTGCTAGAGTGGCGGGAGCTGGC.

As regards this clone: One junction end does not reproduce the germline sequence, and a read error may be involved. The read ends 3 residues early relative to the CDR3; the germline J gene fills the gap. The chain uses TRBV7-9 and TRBJ2-7, with 8 bases fitting TRBD2. CDR3 length: 15 residues. Germline V gives CDR1 SEHNR, CDR2 FQNEAQ (reference sequence). CDR3 bases read: TGTGCCGGCAGCTTAGAAGCGGGGGTACCCTACGAG. Encoded protein: CAGSLEAGVPYE. The complete CDR3 protein is CAGSLEAGVPYEQYF.

The sample holds many counts of this clone. The missing CDR3 end, 3 residues past where the read stops, is filled in from the germline J gene. V gene TRBV5-4 combines with J gene TRBJ2-7; weak D call: TRBD2 (6 bases). Trimming cost V 4 bases and J 2 bases, with 13 bases left between them. The germline V gene has CDR1 SGHNT and CDR2 YYREEE (reference sequence). The CDR3 length is 14 residues. The CDR3 region is CASSPGLGTYEQYF. The DNA read from the CDR3 is TGTGCCAGCAGCCCGGGACTCGGGACCTACGAG.

This clone was seen ten or more times. The missing CDR3 end, 3 residues past where the read stops, is filled in from the germline J gene. The chain uses TRBV27 and TRBJ2-6; D ambiguous. CDR1 is MNHEY, CDR2 SMNVEV, per germline (reference sequence). Trimming stripped 5 bases from V and 1 base from J, with 3 bases between. There are 13 residues in the CDR3. CDR3: CASSQSGANVLTF. The covered CDR3 bases are TGTGCCAGCAGTCAGTCTGGGGCCAACGTC.

This clone was counted at least ten times. Coverage ceases 3 residues before the CDR3 finishes, and the germline J gene fills in the end. The chain combines TRBV20-1 with TRBJ1-2; 9 bases match TRBD1. Trimming cost V 6 bases and J 1 base; bases outside gene matches: 12. The germline gives CDR1 DFQATT, CDR2 SNEGSKA (reference sequence). This CDR3 contains 16 residues. The CDR3 sequence is CSAMLWTGARNYGYTF. Partial CDR3 DNA: TGCAGTGCCATGTTGTGGACAGGGGCCCGTAACTATGGC.

This clone was picked up many times. Read coverage stops 3 residues before the CDR3 terminus; the germline J gene supplies the remainder. The chain joins TRBV2 to TRBJ1-1; no firm D call. V was pared by 8 bases and J by 5 bases, with 15 bases between. Germline CDR1 SNHLY, CDR2 FYNNEI. The CDR3 consists of 13 residues. The CDR3 reads CASLEEGRTEAFF. The sequenced part of the CDR3 DNA is TGTGCCAGCCTGGAGGAGGGCCGAACTGAA.

This clone has ten or more counts. With the read ending 3 residues before the CDR3 end, the germline J gene is used to fill in that end. The chain carries TRBV20-1 and TRBJ2-4; D is perhaps TRBD1 (5 bases). Trimming stripped 4 bases from V and 0 bases from J, with 22 bases between. Germline lookup yields CDR1 DFQATT and CDR2 SNEGSKA (reference sequence). The CDR3 extends over 18 amino acids. The CDR3 region is CSATLLQGNNIAKNIQYF. The DNA read from the CDR3 is TGCAGTGCTACCCTATTGCAGGGAAATAATATAGCCAAAAACATT.

This clone came up many times. The CDR3 end falls 3 residues outside the read, so it is completed with the germline J gene. This chain uses TRBV12-5 with TRBJ1-4; 7 nucleotides align to TRBD1. The germline CDR1 and CDR2 sequences are LGHNT and FRNRAP. V lost 5 bases to trimming and J lost 6 bases; unmatched junction nucleotides: 6. The CDR3 is 14 amino acids. The CDR3 region is CASGLDREDEKLFF. The part of the CDR3 DNA that was read is TGTGCTAGTGGTCTAGACAGGGAAGATGAAAAA.

This clone was detected ten times or more. The CDR3 end lies 3 residues beyond the end of the read and is filled in from the germline J gene. This chain uses TRBV24-1 with TRBJ2-1; 10 bases map to TRBD2. Germline loops: CDR1 KGHDR, CDR2 SFDVKD. This CDR3 has 15 residues. The J segment lost 7 bases and the V segment lost 3 bases, leaving 5 bases of the junction unmatched. The CDR3 bases that were read are TGTGCCACCAGTGATCCTAGCGGGAGATCGAATGAG. This sequence encodes CATSDPSGRSNE. In full, the CDR3 is CATSDPSGRSNEQFF.

This clone appeared many times. The read finishes 3 residues shy of the CDR3 end, and the germline J gene is used to complete it. The J gene is TRBJ2-5, the V gene TRBV10-3, with a possible D match to TRBD1 (5 bases). CDR3 size: 12 residues. Germline assignment: CDR1 ENHRY and CDR2 SYGVKD. Trimming left V 6 bases short and J 3 bases short, with 8 bases between. CDR3 in amino acids: CAIRAREETQYF. The sequenced CDR3 bases are TGTGCCATCAGGGCCAGGGAAGAGACC.

Ten or more counts support this clone. Read data end 3 residues before the CDR3 end; the end is taken from the germline J gene. The V gene is TRBV10-3, the J gene TRBJ2-2, with 7 nucleotides matching TRBD2. The length of the CDR3 is 18 residues. Germline-derived CDR1 and CDR2 are ENHRY and SYGVKD. Trimming at V came to 4 bases and at J to 0 bases, leaving 11 bases not matched to a gene. The CDR3: CAISGGALAHANTGELFF. CDR3 bases read: TGTGCCATCAGTGGGGGTGCACTAGCGCACGCGAACACCGGGGAG.

This clone was picked up many times. Read sequence stops 3 residues before the CDR3 end, and the germline J gene provides the missing end. The chain carries TRBV2 and TRBJ1-2; 7 nucleotides line up with TRBD1. The CDR3 spans 14 residues. Germline CDR1 is SNHLY and CDR2 is FYNNEI. The sequenced part of the CDR3 DNA is TGTGCCAGCAGTCAGCCGGGACAGATGAGGGGC. Encoded protein: CASSQPGQMRG. The CDR3, in full, reads CASSQPGQMRGYTF.

At least ten counts were recorded for this clone. The read terminates 3 residues ahead of where the CDR3 ends, so the germline J gene completes it. J is TRBJ1-1 and V is TRBV5-1, with D possibly TRBD1 on 5 matching bases. CDR3 size: 15 residues. Trimming stripped 3 bases from V and 5 bases from J, with 17 bases between. Germline-derived CDR1 and CDR2 are SGHRS and YFSETQ. The part of the CDR3 DNA that was read is TGCGCCAGCAGCTACAAGGGGAAAGTGCCGACTGAA. Its protein product is CASSYKGKVPTE. The full CDR3 sequence reads CASSYKGKVPTEAFF. The whole variable domain, filled in from reference TRBV5-1 and TRBJ1-1, reads KAGVTQTPRYLIKTRGQQVTLSCSPISGHRSVSWYQQTPGQGLQFLFEYFSETQRNKGNFPGRFSGRQFSNSRSEMNVSTLELGDSALYLCASSYKGKVPTEAFFGQGTRLTVV.

There are many counts of this clone. Read sequence stops 3 residues before the CDR3 end, and the germline J gene provides the missing end. The rearrangement links TRBV19 to TRBJ1-5; D remains ambiguous. There are 13 residues in the CDR3. Germline assignment: CDR1 LNHDA and CDR2 SQIVND (reference sequence). Trimming shortened V by 9 bases and J by 3 bases, and 12 bases separated the two germline ends. The CDR3 DNA, read in part, is TGTGCCAGCCAAGCCCCTCCCAATCAGCCC. Translated: CASQAPPNQP. The whole CDR3 reads CASQAPPNQPQHF.